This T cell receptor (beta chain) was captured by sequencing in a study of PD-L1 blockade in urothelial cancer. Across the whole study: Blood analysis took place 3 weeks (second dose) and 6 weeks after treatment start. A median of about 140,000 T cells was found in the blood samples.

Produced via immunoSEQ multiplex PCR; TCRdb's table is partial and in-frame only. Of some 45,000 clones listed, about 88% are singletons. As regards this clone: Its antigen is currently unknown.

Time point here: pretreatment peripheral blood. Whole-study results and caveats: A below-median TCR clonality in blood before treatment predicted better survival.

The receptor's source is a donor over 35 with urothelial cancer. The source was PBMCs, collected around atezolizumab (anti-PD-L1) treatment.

CDR3 protein: CATSRDRVANEQFF. CDR3 DNA sequence: TGTGCCACCAGCAGAGATCGGGTGGCCAATGAGCAGTTCTTC. The rearrangement uses TRBV15 and TRBJ2-1; D uncertain. The germline V gene encodes CDR1 LNHNV and CDR2 YYDKDF (reference sequence). CDR3 length: 14 residues. V was trimmed by 0 bases and J by 6 bases, leaving 9 bases between them.